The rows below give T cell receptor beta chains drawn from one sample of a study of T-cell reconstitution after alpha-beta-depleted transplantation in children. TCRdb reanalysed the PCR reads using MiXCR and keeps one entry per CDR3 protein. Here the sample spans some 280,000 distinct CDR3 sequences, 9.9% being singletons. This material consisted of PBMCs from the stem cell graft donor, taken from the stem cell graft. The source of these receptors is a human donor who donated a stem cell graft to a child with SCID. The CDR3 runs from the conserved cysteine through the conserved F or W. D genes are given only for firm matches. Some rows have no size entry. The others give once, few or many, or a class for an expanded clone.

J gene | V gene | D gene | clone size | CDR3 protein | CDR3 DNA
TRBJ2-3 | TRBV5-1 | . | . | CASSSQVQTDTQYF | TGCGCCAGCAGCTCTCAAGTTCAGACAGATACGCAGTATTTT
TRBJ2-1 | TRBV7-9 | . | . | CASSFGLFYNEQFF | TGTGCCAGCAGCTTTGGGCTCTTCTACAATGAGCAGTTCTTC
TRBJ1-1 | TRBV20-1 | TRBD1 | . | CSAKDRQGYTEAFF | TGCAGTGCGAAAGATCGACAGGGATACACTGAAGCTTTCTTT
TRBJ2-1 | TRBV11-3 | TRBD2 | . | CASSPGGENEQFF | TGTGCCAGCAGCCCGGGGGGGGAGAATGAGCAGTTCTTC
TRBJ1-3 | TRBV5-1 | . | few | CASSLLDGGNTIYF | TGCGCCAGCAGCCTCCTGGACGGTGGAAACACCATATATTTT
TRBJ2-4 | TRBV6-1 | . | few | CASSARPRTGIQYF | TGTGCCAGCAGTGCCCGCCCCCGTACGGGCATTCAGTACTTC
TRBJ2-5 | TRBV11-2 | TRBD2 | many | CASSLGTSGGETQYF | TGTGCCAGCAGCTTAGGGACTAGCGGGGGGGAGACCCAGTACTTC
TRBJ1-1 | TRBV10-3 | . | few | CAIRKSGEAFF | TGTGCCATCAGGAAATCAGGGGAAGCTTTCTTT
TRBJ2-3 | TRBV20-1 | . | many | CSAPWLGKTDTQYF | TGCAGTGCCCCTTGGTTGGGGAAAACAGATACGCAGTATTTT
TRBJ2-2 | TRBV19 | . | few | CASSPYSDELFF | TGTGCCAGTAGTCCCTACAGTGATGAGCTGTTTTTT
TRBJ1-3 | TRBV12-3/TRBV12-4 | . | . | CASRSLGQGLGNTIYF | TGTGCCAGCAGGTCGTTGGGGCAGGGGCTGGGAAACACCATATATTTT
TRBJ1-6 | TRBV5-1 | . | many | CASRTGADKNSPLHF | TGCGCCAGCCGCACGGGCGCGGACAAGAATTCACCCCTCCACTTT
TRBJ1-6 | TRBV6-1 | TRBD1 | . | CANRDSASYNSPLHF | TGTGCCAACCGGGACAGCGCATCCTATAATTCACCCCTCCACTTT
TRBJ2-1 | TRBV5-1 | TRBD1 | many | CASSAGQGNYNEQFF | TGCGCCAGCAGCGCCGGACAGGGTAACTACAATGAGCAGTTCTTC
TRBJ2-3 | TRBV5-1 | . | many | CASSLDSGGSDTQYF | TGCGCCAGCAGCTTGGACAGTGGGGGCTCAGATACGCAGTATTTT
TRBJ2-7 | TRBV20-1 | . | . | CSAWGAYEQYF | TGCAGTGCGTGGGGGGCCTACGAGCAGTACTTC
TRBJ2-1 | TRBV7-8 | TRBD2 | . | CASSFLAGGAYEQFF | TGTGCCAGCAGCTTTCTAGCCGGGGGGGCCTATGAGCAGTTCTTC
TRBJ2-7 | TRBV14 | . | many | CASSQSGWGNSYEQYF | TGTGCCAGCAGCCAATCGGGGTGGGGGAATTCCTACGAGCAGTACTTC
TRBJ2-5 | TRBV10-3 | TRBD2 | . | CAISDLAGGRETQYF | TGTGCCATCAGTGACCTAGCGGGGGGGCGTGAGACCCAGTACTTC
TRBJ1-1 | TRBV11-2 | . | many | CASSGRTEAFF | TGTGCCAGCAGCGGCCGCACTGAAGCTTTCTTT
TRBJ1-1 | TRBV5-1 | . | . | CASSFWELNTEAFF | TGCGCCAGCAGCTTCTGGGAGTTAAACACTGAAGCTTTCTTT
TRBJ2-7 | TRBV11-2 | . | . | CASSFDGAAYEQYF | TGTGCCAGCAGCTTCGACGGGGCGGCCTACGAGCAGTACTTC
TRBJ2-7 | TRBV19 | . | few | CASSPDPAAYEQYF | TGTGCCAGTAGTCCGGATCCAGCGGCCTACGAGCAGTACTTC
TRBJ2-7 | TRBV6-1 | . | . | CASTPGVGQAYEQYF | TGTGCCAGCACCCCGGGGGTAGGACAGGCCTACGAGCAGTACTTC
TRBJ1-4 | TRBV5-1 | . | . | CASSFGLQRPNEKLFF | TGCGCCAGCAGTTTTGGGTTGCAGAGGCCCAATGAAAAACTGTTTTTT
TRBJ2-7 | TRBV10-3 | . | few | CATSRPGSYEQYF | TGTGCCACCTCCCGACCAGGATCCTACGAGCAGTACTTC
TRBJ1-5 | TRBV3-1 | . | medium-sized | CASSQDGGNQPQHF | TGTGCCAGCAGCCAAGACGGAGGTAATCAGCCCCAGCATTTT
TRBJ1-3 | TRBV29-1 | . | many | CSVEDPSGYTIYF | TGCAGCGTTGAAGATCCCTCAGGGTACACCATATATTTT
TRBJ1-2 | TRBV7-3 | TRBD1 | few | CASSSFGQDGSYTF | TGTGCCAGCAGCTCTTTTGGACAGGACGGGAGCTACACCTTC
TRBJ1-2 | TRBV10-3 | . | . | CASLEGPTYYGYTF | TGTGCCAGCTTGGAAGGGCCGACTTATTATGGCTACACCTTC
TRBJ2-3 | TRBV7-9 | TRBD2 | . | CASNHPAGGPYTQYF | TGTGCCAGCAACCACCCTGCGGGGGGGCCGTATACGCAGTATTTT
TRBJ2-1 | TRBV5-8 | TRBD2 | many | CASRVLAGGLGNEQFF | TGTGCCAGCAGAGTACTAGCGGGGGGGCTTGGGAATGAGCAGTTCTTC
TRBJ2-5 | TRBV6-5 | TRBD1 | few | CASSFRDRDETQYF | TGTGCCAGCAGTTTCCGGGACAGGGATGAGACCCAGTACTTC
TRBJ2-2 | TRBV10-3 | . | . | CATETQTGELFF | TGTGCCACTGAGACACAGACCGGGGAGCTGTTTTTT
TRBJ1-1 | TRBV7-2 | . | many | CASSFPGAREAFF | TGTGCCAGCAGCTTCCCCGGGGCCAGGGAAGCTTTCTTT
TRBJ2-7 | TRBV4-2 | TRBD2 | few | CASSQLAGGSYEQYF | TGTGCCAGCAGCCAACTAGCGGGGGGTTCCTACGAGCAGTACTTC
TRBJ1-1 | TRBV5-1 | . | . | CASSLTARGTEAFF | TGCGCCAGCAGCTTGACGGCCCGGGGCACTGAAGCTTTCTTT
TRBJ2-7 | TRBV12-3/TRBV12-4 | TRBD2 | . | CASSLRPSGGTYEQYF | TGTGCCAGCAGTTTAAGGCCTAGCGGGGGAACCTACGAGCAGTACTTC
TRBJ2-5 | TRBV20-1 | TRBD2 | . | CSARDEASGVETQYF | TGCAGTGCTAGAGATGAAGCTAGCGGGGTAGAGACCCAGTACTTC
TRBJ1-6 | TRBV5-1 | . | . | CASSLVPTGSPLHF | TGCGCCAGCAGCTTAGTCCCCACGGGATCACCCCTCCACTTT
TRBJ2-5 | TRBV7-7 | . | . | CASSAARGGTETQYF | TGTGCCAGCAGCGCGGCGAGGGGGGGTACAGAGACCCAGTACTTC
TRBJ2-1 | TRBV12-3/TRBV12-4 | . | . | CASSLMLQQSSYNEQFF | TGTGCCAGCAGTTTAATGTTACAGCAGAGCTCCTACAATGAGCAGTTCTTC